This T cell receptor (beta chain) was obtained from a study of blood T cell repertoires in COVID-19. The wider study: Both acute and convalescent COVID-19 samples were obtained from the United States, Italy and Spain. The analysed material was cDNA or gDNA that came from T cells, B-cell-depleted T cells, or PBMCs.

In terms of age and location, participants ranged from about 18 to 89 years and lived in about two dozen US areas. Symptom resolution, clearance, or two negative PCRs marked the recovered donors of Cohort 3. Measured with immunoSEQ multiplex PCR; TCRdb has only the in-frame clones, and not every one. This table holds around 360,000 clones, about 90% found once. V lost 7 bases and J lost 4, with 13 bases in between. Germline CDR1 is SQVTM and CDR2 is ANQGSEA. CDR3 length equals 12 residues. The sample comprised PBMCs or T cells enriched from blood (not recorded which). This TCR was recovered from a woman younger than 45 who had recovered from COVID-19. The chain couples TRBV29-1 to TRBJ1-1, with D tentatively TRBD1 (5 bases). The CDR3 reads CSAMTETTEAFF. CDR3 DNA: TGCAGCGCTATGACAGAGACCACTGAAGCTTTCTTT.